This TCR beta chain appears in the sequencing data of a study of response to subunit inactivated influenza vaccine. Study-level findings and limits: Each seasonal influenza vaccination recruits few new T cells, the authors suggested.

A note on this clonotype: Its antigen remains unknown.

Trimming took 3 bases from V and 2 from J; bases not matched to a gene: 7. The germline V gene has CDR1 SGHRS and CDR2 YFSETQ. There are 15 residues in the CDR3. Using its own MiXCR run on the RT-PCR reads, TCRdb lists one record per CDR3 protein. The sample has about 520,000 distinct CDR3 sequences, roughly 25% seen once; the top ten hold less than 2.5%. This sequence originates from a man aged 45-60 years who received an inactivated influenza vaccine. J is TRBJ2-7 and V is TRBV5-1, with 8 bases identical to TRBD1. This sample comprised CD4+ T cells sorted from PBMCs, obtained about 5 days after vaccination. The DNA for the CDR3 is TGCGCCAGCAGCTCCTCCGCGGGACAGGCCTACGAGCAGTACTTC. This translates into CASSSSAGQAYEQYF. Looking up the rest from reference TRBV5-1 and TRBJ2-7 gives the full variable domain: KAGVTQTPRYLIKTRGQQVTLSCSPISGHRSVSWYQQTPGQGLQFLFEYFSETQRNKGNFPGRFSGRQFSNSRSEMNVSTLELGDSALYLCASSSSAGQAYEQYFGPGTRLTVT.